This T cell receptor (beta chain) was recorded in a study of vaccination and CD4 T cells after COVID-19. The V gene's germline CDR1 is SNHLY and CDR2 FYNNEI. The CDR3 has 12 residues. V was pared by 7 bases and J by 4 bases, with 10 bases between. CD4+ T cells that had been cultured provided DNA sequenced with the Oncomine TCR Beta short-read assay. TCRdb called the PCR reads again in MiXCR, with one record for every CDR3 protein. Here the sample spans roughly 18,000 distinct CDR3 sequences, roughly two fifths being singletons. Described time point: late sampling 161 to 241 days after vaccination in a few convalescent patients. The treatment here: approximately 9-day PBMC culture with coronavirus spike peptide pools or control peptides (ViraFEST assay). Of note for this clonotype: The antigen is unknown.

This clonotype was obtained from a human donor who had recovered from COVID-19. Material: CD4+ T cells from blood, cultured in vitro, obtained about 7 months after SARS-CoV-2 vaccination. This chain joins TRBV2 and TRBJ2-5; tentative D call: TRBD2 (6 bases). The CDR3 nucleotides read TGTGCCAGCACGGGGGAATCAGAGACCCAGTACTTC. Translated: CASTGESETQYF. Looking up the rest from reference TRBV2 and TRBJ2-5 gives the full variable domain: EPEVTQTPSHQVTQMGQEVILRCVPISNHLYFYWYRQILGQKVEFLVSFYNNEISEKSEIFDDQFSVERPDGSNFTLKIRSTKLEDSAMYFCASTGESETQYFGPGTRLLVL.